Listed here are 29 T cell receptor beta chains from one sample, sequenced in a study of blood T cell repertoires in COVID-19. The protocol was immunoSEQ multiplex PCR, while the TCRdb copy is restricted to in-frame clones and leaves out a portion. The sample shows around 340,000 clones, about 86% of them seen only once. Sequenced input: peripheral blood. The receptors derive from a young man with active or convalescent COVID-19.

This sequence joins TRBV10-3 and TRBJ2-3; TRBD1 matches at 11 bases. Germline trimming cut 3 bases from V and 5 bases from J; bases unmatched to any gene: 4. This CDR3 comprises 15 residues. Per germline, CDR1 ENHRY and CDR2 SYGVKD. The CDR3 loop is CAISDGTGGGDTQYF. CDR3 coding DNA: TGTGCCATCAGTGATGGGACAGGGGGAGGAGATACGCAGTATTTT.

CDR3 coding DNA: TGTGCCAGCACTCCGGGCCAGGGGGCCTACGAGCAGTACTTC. Encoded protein: CASTPGQGAYEQYF. V is TRBV7-2 and J is TRBJ2-7; TRBD1 matches at 7 bases. V lost 7 bases and J lost 2; bases outside the gene matches: 8. The germline V gene encodes CDR1 SGHTA and CDR2 FQGNSA. CDR3 length equals 14 residues.

V and J are TRBV6-5 and TRBJ1-1; D gene ambiguous. Trimming cost V 1 base and J 0 bases, with 9 bases left between them. CDR3 length: 15 amino acids. Germline V gene sequence: CDR1 MNHEY, CDR2 SVGAGI. CDR3 bases: TGTGCCAGCAGTTACTTTAGGGAGTTGAACACTGAAGCTTTCTTT. It encodes CASSYFRELNTEAFF.

This clone was recorded once. The chain links TRBV7-9 to TRBJ2-2; perhaps TRBD2 as D (6 bases). Germline V gene sequence: CDR1 SEHNR, CDR2 FQNEAQ (reference sequence). V was pared by 6 bases and J by 1 base, with 12 bases between. The CDR3 length is 15 residues. CDR3 protein: CASRGGAWNTGELFF. In DNA, the CDR3 is TGTGCCAGCAGGGGCGGGGCCTGGAACACCGGGGAGCTGTTTTTT. Full variable domain (remainder filled in from reference TRBV7-9 and TRBJ2-2): DTGVSQNPRHKITKRGQNVTFRCDPISEHNRLYWYRQTLGQGPEFLTYFQNEAQLEKSRLLSDRFSAERPKGSFSTLEIQRTEQGDSAMYLCASRGGAWNTGELFFGEGSRLTVL.

V and J are TRBV5-1 and TRBJ2-2; D remains ambiguous. Trimming shortened V by 1 base and J by 7 bases, and 11 bases separated the two germline ends. CDR3 length: 14 amino acids. The germline V gene encodes CDR1 SGHRS and CDR2 YFSETQ. The CDR3 nucleotides are TGCGCCAGCAGCTTGACCGTTAGTATCGGGGAGCTGTTTTTT. Translating it yields CASSLTVSIGELFF.

The chain has TRBV6-2 or TRBV6-3 and TRBJ1-1, with a tentative D call TRBD1 (5 bases). The length of the CDR3 is 14 residues. V lost 4 bases and J 3 bases, leaving 12 bases between the germline ends. Germline assignment: CDR1 MNHEY and CDR2 SVGEGT. CDR3 in amino acids: CASSFGWGHTEAFF. The CDR3 DNA reads as TGTGCCAGCAGTTTCGGCTGGGGCCACACTGAAGCTTTCTTT.

V and J are TRBV5-1 and TRBJ1-2, with D perhaps matching TRBD1 (5 bases). CDR1 is SGHRS and CDR2 is YFSETQ in the germline V gene. This CDR3 has 19 residues. The V end was cut by 3 bases, the J end by 4 bases, with 28 bases between. The CDR3 coding sequence is TGCGCCAGCAGCTGGAGGGACGGGACGGGCGCGGGAAAGTTCTATGGCTACACCTTC. Protein: CASSWRDGTGAGKFYGYTF.

This chain joins TRBV7-8 and TRBJ1-4, with D possibly TRBD1 on 5 matching bases. V lost 10 bases and J 0 bases, leaving 9 bases between the germline ends. CDR1 SGHVS and CDR2 FQNEAQ come from the germline V gene. The CDR3 has 13 residues. This CDR3 reads CATRQSTNEKLFF. The CDR3 bases are TGTGCCACCCGACAGTCAACTAATGAAAAACTGTTTTTT.

The chain employs TRBV4-2 and TRBJ2-3; tentatively, D is TRBD1 (6 bases). The germline gives CDR1 LGHNA, CDR2 YNFKEQ. The CDR3 is made up of 16 amino acids. V shed 2 bases and J shed 5 bases, with 17 bases lying between them. The CDR3 loop is CASSQRNRVSGDTQYF. In DNA form, the CDR3 reads TGTGCCAGCAGCCAAAGGAACAGGGTCTCGGGAGATACGCAGTATTTT.

The CDR3 coding sequence is TGTGCCAGCAGCTTACTAGAGCCCCAAGAGACCCAGTACTTC. This encodes CASSLLEPQETQYF. The chain couples TRBV7-2 to TRBJ2-5; D call uncertain. Germline CDR1 SGHTA, CDR2 FQGNSA. The CDR3 length is 14 residues. Between the trimmed V and J ends, which lost 2 bases and 1 base, there was a span of 8 bases.

CDR3 sequence: CASSLGQDTGELFF. DNA for the CDR3: TGTGCCAGCAGTCTGGGACAAGACACCGGGGAGCTGTTTTTT. The chain combines TRBV7-7 with TRBJ2-2, with a weak D call TRBD1 (6 bases). V dropped 6 bases and J dropped 3 bases, with 11 bases sitting between them. Germline-derived CDR1 and CDR2 are SSHAT and FNYEAQ (reference sequence). The length of the CDR3 is 14 residues.

V and J are TRBV5-6 and TRBJ1-2; 7 bases fit TRBD1. Germline V gene data show CDR1 as SGHDT and CDR2 as YYEEEE. This CDR3 has 14 residues. After removal of 1 base from V and 12 bases from J, the junction contained 12 bases not matched to a gene. CDR3 in amino acids: CASSLLLQGPRDTF. The CDR3 bases are TGTGCCAGCAGCTTGTTATTACAGGGGCCTCGGGACACCTTC.

The V call is TRBV18, the J call TRBJ2-1, with 9 bases lining up with TRBD1. V was clipped by 6 bases and J by 8 bases; unmatched bases: 11. The CDR3 runs to 15 residues. Germline lookup yields CDR1 KGHSH and CDR2 LQKENI. CDR3 nucleotides: TGTGCCAGCTCGTCCGGGACAGGGCTTGACGATGAGCAGTTCTTC. Encoded protein: CASSSGTGLDDEQFF. Together with reference TRBV18 and TRBJ2-1, the CDR3 gives the full variable domain: NAGVMQNPRHLVRRRGQEARLRCSPMKGHSHVYWYRQLPEEGLKFMVYLQKENIIDESGMPKERFSAEFPKEGPSILRIQQVVRGDSAAYFCASSSGTGLDDEQFFGPGTRLTVL.

The gene calls are TRBV13 and TRBJ1-1; TRBD1 aligns across 9 bases. V lost 4 bases and J lost 6; bases outside the gene matches: 12. Germline V gives CDR1 PRHDT, CDR2 FYEKMQ (reference sequence). The CDR3 spans 16 residues. CDR3 protein: CASSSRTGEYSAEAFF. Written as DNA, the CDR3 is TGTGCCAGCAGCTCACGGACAGGGGAGTATTCTGCTGAAGCTTTCTTT.

This chain connects TRBV3-1 (or the pseudogene TRBV3-2) to TRBJ1-2, with D possibly matching TRBD1 (5 bases). Trimming removed 5 bases from V and 4 bases from J, with 17 bases in between. In germline, CDR1 is LGHDT, CDR2 YNNKEL (reference sequence). There are 15 residues in the CDR3. CDR3 sequence reads: CASSSPSTGGYGYTF. Here the CDR3 DNA reads TGTGCCAGCAGCTCCCCTTCGACGGGGGGCTATGGCTACACCTTC.

The genes are TRBV11-3 and TRBJ1-1; weak D call: TRBD1 (5 bases). The length of the CDR3 is 12 residues. Germline CDR1 is SGHNT and CDR2 is YENEEA. Trimming removed 4 bases at V and 5 bases at J, with 8 bases between. DNA of the CDR3: TGTGCCAGCAGCTCGCGACAGACTGAAGCTTTCTTT. Amino acid sequence: CASSSRQTEAFF.

The chain recombines TRBV30 with TRBJ2-2; a weak D match, TRBD1 (6 bases). The CDR3 loop spans 14 amino acids. V lost 3 bases, J lost 4 bases, and 12 bases lay in between. Germline values: CDR1 GTSNPN, CDR2 SVGIG (reference sequence). CDR3 DNA: TGTGCCTGGAGATGGGGGCTGGGCACCGGGGAGCTGTTTTTT. The encoded protein is CAWRWGLGTGELFF.

The sample holds a few counts of this clone. The V gene is TRBV28, the J gene TRBJ1-2, with 7 bases matching TRBD1. The trim removed 10 bases at V and 4 bases at J, leaving 9 bases unmatched. The CDR3 sequence is 13 residues long. Germline V CDR1 and CDR2: MDHEN, SYDVKM. CDR3 region: CATAGQATYGYTF. The CDR3 nucleotides read TGTGCCACCGCTGGACAGGCCACCTATGGCTACACCTTC.

The CDR3 DNA follows: TGTGCCAGCAGCTTGCCGACAGGGGGCTATTCGGATACGCAGTATTTT. Its protein product is CASSLPTGGYSDTQYF. The chain combines TRBV5-6 with TRBJ2-3, with TRBD1 identical over 10 bases. Germline lookup yields CDR1 SGHDT and CDR2 YYEEEE. The CDR3 has 16 residues. V was pared by 1 base and J by 6 bases, with 8 bases of the junction left unmatched.

The V call is TRBV13, the J call TRBJ1-5, with D tentatively TRBD1 (5 bases). In germline, CDR1 is PRHDT, CDR2 FYEKMQ (reference sequence). The CDR3 covers 13 residues. V was clipped by 3 bases and J by 4 bases, with 7 bases between them. The CDR3 DNA reads as TGTGCCAGCAGCTTGGGGCAGAATCAGCCCCAGCATTTT. Residues: CASSLGQNQPQHF.

The chain has TRBV6-5 and TRBJ1-2; 8 positions agree with TRBD1. Germline V gene lookup returns CDR1 MNHEY and CDR2 SVGAGI. V was clipped by 5 bases and J by 6 bases; unmatched bases: 11. This CDR3 has 15 residues. The DNA for the CDR3 is TGTGCCAGCAGTAAGACAGGGGAGGTGCGGAATGGCTACACCTTC. It codes for CASSKTGEVRNGYTF.

The chain is built from TRBV6-5 and TRBJ2-2, with D unresolved. Trimming stripped 6 bases from V and 5 bases from J, with 13 bases between. The CDR3 extends over 14 amino acids. CDR1 MNHEY and CDR2 SVGAGI come from the germline V gene. The DNA for the CDR3 is TGTGCCAGCAGCCTGCGGCGTGATACCGGGGAGCTGTTTTTT. This gives the protein CASSLRRDTGELFF.

This sequence joins TRBV4-1 and TRBJ2-5; D may be TRBD2 (6 bases). The CDR3 covers 15 residues. Germline V gives CDR1 MGHRA, CDR2 YSYEKL. The ends were cut back, 2 bases at V and 4 bases at J, with 14 bases in the middle. CDR3 amino acids: CASSQTAGPSETQYF. The CDR3 DNA is TGCGCCAGCAGCCAAACAGCGGGTCCCTCAGAGACCCAGTACTTC.

J is TRBJ1-2 and V is TRBV7-3, with D possibly TRBD1 on 6 matching bases. Between the trimmed V and J ends, which lost 5 bases and 8 bases, there was a span of 18 bases. Per germline, CDR1 SGHTA and CDR2 FQGTGA. CDR3 length: 14 residues. CDR3 nucleotide sequence: TGTGCCAGCAGCCCAGGGGATCTCGGTATCGGCTACACCTTC. Residues: CASSPGDLGIGYTF.

The rearrangement joins TRBV30 to TRBJ1-5, with 7 bases identical to TRBD1. V was pared by 8 bases and J by 0 bases, with 4 bases of the junction left unmatched. The CDR3 is made up of 13 amino acids. CDR1 is GTSNPN and CDR2 is SVGIG in the germline V gene (reference sequence). CDR3 in DNA: TGTGCCGCCCAGGGGGATAGCAATCAGCCCCAGCATTTT. It yields the protein CAAQGDSNQPQHF.

The J gene is TRBJ1-2, the V gene TRBV28; perhaps TRBD1 as D (5 bases). The CDR3 is 13 residues long. V dropped 5 bases and J dropped 8 bases, with 15 bases sitting between them. The germline CDR1 and CDR2 sequences are MDHEN and SYDVKM. CDR3 in DNA: TGTGCCAGCAGTGCGGGAGGGAGGGACGGCTACACCTTC. Protein: CASSAGGRDGYTF.

This rearrangement joins TRBV7-2 to TRBJ1-3; D is undetermined. There are 14 residues in the CDR3. Trimming left V 3 bases short and J 0 bases short, with 6 bases between. CDR1 SGHTA and CDR2 FQGNSA come from the germline V gene. This CDR3 reads CASSLFSSGNTIYF. The CDR3 DNA sequence: TGTGCCAGCAGCTTGTTCAGCTCTGGAAACACCATATATTTT.

V gene TRBV7-9 combines with J gene TRBJ2-7; D is possibly TRBD1 (6 bases). The CDR3 loop spans 14 amino acids. Germline lookup yields CDR1 SEHNR and CDR2 FQNEAQ (reference sequence). V gave up 3 bases and J gave up 2 bases, with 11 bases separating them. In nucleotides, the CDR3 is TGTGCCAGCAGCTTGGAGACAGGAGCCTACGAGCAGTACTTC. Translating gives CASSLETGAYEQYF.

The genes are TRBV6-5 and TRBJ1-5, with 7 nucleotides matching TRBD1. Unmatched junction bases numbered 3, after V lost 0 bases and J lost 4 bases. The length of the CDR3 is 15 residues. The germline V gene encodes CDR1 MNHEY and CDR2 SVGAGI. CDR3 protein: CASSYSGTENQPQHF. The CDR3 coding sequence is TGTGCCAGCAGTTACTCCGGGACAGAGAATCAGCCCCAGCATTTT.